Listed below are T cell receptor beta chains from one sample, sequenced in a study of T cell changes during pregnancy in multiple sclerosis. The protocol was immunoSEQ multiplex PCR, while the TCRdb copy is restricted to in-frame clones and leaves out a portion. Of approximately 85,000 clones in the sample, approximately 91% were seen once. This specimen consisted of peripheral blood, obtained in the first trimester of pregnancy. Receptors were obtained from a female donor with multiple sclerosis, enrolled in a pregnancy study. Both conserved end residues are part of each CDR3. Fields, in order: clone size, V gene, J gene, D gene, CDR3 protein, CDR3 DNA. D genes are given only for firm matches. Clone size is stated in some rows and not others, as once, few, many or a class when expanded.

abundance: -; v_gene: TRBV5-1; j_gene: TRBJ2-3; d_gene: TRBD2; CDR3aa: CASSHKTSGRAIDTQYF; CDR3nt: TGCGCCAGCAGCCATAAGACTAGCGGGAGGGCCATAGATACGCAGTATTTT
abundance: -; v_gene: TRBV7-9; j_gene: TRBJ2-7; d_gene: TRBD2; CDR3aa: CASSSTSGSREQYF; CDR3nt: TGTGCCAGCAGCTCCACTAGCGGGTCCCGCGAGCAGTACTTC
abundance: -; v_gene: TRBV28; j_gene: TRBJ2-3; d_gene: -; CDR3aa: CASTFRGRDTDTQYF; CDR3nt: TGTGCCAGCACTTTCCGAGGGCGGGACACAGATACGCAGTATTTT
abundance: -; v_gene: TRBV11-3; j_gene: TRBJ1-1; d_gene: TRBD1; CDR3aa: CASRQTGGHTEAFF; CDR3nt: TGTGCCAGCAGACAAACAGGGGGCCACACTGAAGCTTTCTTT
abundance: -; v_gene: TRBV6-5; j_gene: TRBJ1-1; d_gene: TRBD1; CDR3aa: CASSAGGGRYTEAFF; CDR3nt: TGTGCCAGCAGTGCAGGGGGCGGAAGGTACACTGAAGCTTTCTTT
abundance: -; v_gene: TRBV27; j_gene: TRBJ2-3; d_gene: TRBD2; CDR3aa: CASSLWGLATDTQYF; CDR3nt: TGTGCCAGCAGTTTATGGGGACTAGCTACAGATACGCAGTATTTT
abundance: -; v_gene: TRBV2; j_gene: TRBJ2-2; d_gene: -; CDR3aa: CASSARGSTGELFF; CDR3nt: TGTGCCAGCAGTGCCCGGGGGTCCACCGGGGAGCTGTTTTTT
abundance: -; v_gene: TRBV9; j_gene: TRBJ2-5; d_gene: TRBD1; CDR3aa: CASSVGQGQETQYF; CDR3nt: TGTGCCAGCAGCGTAGGACAGGGGCAAGAGACCCAGTACTTC
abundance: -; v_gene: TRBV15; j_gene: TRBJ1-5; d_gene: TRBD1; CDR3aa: CATSSDRGNQPQHF; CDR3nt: TGTGCCACCAGCAGCGACAGGGGCAATCAGCCCCAGCATTTT
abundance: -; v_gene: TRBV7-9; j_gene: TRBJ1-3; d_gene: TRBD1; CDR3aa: CASKLEFGDRVSRNTIYF; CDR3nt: TGTGCCAGCAAGCTTGAGTTCGGGGACAGGGTTTCCAGAAACACCATATATTTT
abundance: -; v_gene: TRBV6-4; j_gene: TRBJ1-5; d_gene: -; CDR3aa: CASNRTGLHQPQHF; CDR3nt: TGTGCCAGCAACCGAACAGGGCTCCATCAGCCCCAGCATTTT
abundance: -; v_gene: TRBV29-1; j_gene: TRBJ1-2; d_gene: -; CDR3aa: CSVGQTNYGYTF; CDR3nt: TGCAGCGTTGGACAGACTAACTATGGCTACACCTTC
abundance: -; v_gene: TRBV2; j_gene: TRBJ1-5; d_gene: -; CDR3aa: CASSEIRNDNQPQHF; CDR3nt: TGTGCCAGCAGTGAAATCAGGAATGACAATCAGCCCCAGCATTTT
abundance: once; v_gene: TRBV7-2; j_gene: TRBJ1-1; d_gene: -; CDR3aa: CASSSPGFGNTEAFF; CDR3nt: TGTGCCAGCAGCTCCCCAGGGTTCGGGAACACTGAAGCTTTCTTT
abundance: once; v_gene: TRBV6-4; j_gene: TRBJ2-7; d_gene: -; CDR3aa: CASSGRGSPYEQYF; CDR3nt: TGTGCCAGCAGTGGGCGGGGTTCCCCCTACGAGCAGTACTTC
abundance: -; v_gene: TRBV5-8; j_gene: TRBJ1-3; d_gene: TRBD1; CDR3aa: CASSLEQGIGNTIYF; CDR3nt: TGTGCCAGCAGCTTGGAACAGGGGATTGGAAACACCATATATTTT
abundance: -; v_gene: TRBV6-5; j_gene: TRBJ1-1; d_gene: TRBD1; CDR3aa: CASSPQGAGGTEAFF; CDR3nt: TGTGCCAGCAGTCCGCAGGGGGCCGGGGGCACTGAAGCTTTCTTT
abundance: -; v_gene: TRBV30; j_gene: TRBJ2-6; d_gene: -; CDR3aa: CAWGRQAGANVLTF; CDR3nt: TGTGCCTGGGGTAGACAGGCTGGGGCCAACGTCCTGACTTTC
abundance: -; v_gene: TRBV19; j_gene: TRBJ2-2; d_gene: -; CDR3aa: CASSRVGELFF; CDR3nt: TGTGCCAGTAGTAGAGTCGGGGAGCTGTTTTTT
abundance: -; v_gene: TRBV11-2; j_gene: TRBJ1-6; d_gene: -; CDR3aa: CASSLSGYGNSPLHF; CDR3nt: TGTGCCAGCAGCTTATCAGGGTACGGGAATTCACCCCTCCACTTT
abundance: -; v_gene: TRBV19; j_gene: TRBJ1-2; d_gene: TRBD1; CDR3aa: CASLGDRALSNYGYTF; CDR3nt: TGTGCCAGTCTAGGGGACAGGGCCCTCTCTAACTATGGCTACACCTTC
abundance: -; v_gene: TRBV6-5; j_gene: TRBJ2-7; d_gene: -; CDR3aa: CASSYFGGAYEQYF; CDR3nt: TGTGCCAGCAGTTACTTTGGAGGGGCCTACGAGCAGTACTTC
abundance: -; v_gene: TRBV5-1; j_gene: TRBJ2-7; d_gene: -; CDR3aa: CASSPVSSYEQYF; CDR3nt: TGCGCCAGCAGCCCCGTGAGTTCCTACGAGCAGTACTTC
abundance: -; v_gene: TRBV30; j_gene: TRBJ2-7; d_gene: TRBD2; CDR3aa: CAWSPTSVYEQYF; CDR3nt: TGTGCCTGGAGTCCAACTAGCGTGTACGAGCAGTACTTC
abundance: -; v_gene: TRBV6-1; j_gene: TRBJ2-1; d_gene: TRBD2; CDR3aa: CASNTGTSGNNEQFF; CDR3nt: TGTGCCAGCAATACCGGGACTAGCGGAAACAATGAGCAGTTCTTC
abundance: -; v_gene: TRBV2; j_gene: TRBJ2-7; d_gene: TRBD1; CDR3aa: CASSADRGLYEQYF; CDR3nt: TGTGCCAGCAGTGCGGACAGGGGGTTATACGAGCAGTACTTC
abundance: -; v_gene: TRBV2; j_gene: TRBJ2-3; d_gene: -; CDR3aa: CASSENRDTDTQYF; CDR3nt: TGTGCCAGCAGTGAGAACAGGGACACAGATACGCAGTATTTT
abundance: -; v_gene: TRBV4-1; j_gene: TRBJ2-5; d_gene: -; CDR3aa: CASSQDPSGETQYF; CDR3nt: TGCGCCAGCAGCCAAGACCCCAGTGGAGAGACCCAGTACTTC
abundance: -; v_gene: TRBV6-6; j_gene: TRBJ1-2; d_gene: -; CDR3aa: CASSYSDSGYTF; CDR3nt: TGTGCCAGCAGTTACTCCGACAGCGGCTACACCTTC
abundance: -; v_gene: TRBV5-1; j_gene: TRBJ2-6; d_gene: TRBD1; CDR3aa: CASSLEGQGATGANVLTF; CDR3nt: TGCGCCAGCAGCTTGGAGGGACAGGGGGCGACTGGGGCCAACGTCCTGACTTTC
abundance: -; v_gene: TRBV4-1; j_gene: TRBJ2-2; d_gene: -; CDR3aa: CASSQGDLVAGELFF; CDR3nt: TGCGCCAGCAGCCAAGGTGACTTAGTGGCCGGGGAGCTGTTTTTT
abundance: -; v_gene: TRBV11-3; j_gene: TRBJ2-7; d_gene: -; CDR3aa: CASSLGGGGVGQYF; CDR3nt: TGTGCCAGCAGCTTAGGAGGTGGCGGGGTAGGGCAGTACTTC
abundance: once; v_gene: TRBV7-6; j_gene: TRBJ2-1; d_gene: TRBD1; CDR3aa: CASSLRQGKNNEQFF; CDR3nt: TGTGCCAGCAGCTTGAGACAGGGGAAGAACAATGAGCAGTTCTTC
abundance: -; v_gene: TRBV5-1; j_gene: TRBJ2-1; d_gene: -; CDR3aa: CASSLLATLSYNEQFF; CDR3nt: TGCGCCAGCAGCTTGCTGGCCACCCTCTCCTACAATGAGCAGTTCTTC
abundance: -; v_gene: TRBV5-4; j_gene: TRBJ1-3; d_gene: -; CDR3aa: CASSFTYSGNTIYF; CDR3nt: TGTGCCAGCAGCTTTACTTACTCTGGAAACACCATATATTTT
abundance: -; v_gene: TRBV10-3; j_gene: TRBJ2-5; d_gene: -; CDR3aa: CAIRTSETQYF; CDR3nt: TGTGCCATCCGGACTTCGGAGACCCAGTACTTC
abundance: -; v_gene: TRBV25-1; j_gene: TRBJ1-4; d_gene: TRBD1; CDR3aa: CASRGTGMAEKLFF; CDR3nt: TGTGCCAGCAGAGGGACAGGGATGGCTGAAAAACTGTTTTTT
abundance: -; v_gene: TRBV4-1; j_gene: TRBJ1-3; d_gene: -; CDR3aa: CASSPVGRQMSSGNTIYF; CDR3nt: TGCGCCAGCAGCCCAGTTGGCAGACAAATGAGCTCTGGAAACACCATATATTTT
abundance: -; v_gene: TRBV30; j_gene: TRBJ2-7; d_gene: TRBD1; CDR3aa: CAWSSGTGYEQYF; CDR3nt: TGTGCCTGGAGTTCCGGGACAGGCTACGAGCAGTACTTC
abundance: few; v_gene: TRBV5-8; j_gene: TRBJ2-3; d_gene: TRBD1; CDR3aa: CASSLADRVDTQYF; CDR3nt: TGTGCCAGCAGCTTGGCGGACAGGGTAGATACGCAGTATTTT
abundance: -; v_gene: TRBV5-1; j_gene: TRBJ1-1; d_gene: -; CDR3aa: CASSLALAHTEAFF; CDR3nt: TGCGCCAGCAGCTTGGCCTTGGCACACACTGAAGCTTTCTTT
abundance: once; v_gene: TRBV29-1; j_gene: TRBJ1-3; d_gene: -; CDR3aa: CSVKAYSGNTIYF; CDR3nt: TGCAGCGTGAAAGCCTACTCTGGAAACACCATATATTTT
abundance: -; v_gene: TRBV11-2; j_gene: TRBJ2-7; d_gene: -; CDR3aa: CASSLLTAGRQYF; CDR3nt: TGTGCCAGCAGCTTACTTACGGCGGGAAGGCAGTACTTC
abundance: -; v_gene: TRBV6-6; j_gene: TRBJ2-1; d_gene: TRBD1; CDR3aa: CASSSQGAQYNEQFF; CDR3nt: TGTGCCAGCAGTTCCCAGGGGGCTCAGTACAATGAGCAGTTCTTC
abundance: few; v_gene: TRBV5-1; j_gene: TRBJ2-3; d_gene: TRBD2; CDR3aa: CASSREGLTDTQYF; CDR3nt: TGCGCCAGCAGTCGGGAGGGCCTAACAGATACGCAGTATTTT
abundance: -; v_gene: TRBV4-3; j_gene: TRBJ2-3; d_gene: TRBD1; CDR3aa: CASSQGGTGFDGLASDTQYF; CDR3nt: TGCGCCAGCAGCCAGGGGGGGACAGGGTTTGATGGGCTAGCATCCGATACGCAGTATTTT